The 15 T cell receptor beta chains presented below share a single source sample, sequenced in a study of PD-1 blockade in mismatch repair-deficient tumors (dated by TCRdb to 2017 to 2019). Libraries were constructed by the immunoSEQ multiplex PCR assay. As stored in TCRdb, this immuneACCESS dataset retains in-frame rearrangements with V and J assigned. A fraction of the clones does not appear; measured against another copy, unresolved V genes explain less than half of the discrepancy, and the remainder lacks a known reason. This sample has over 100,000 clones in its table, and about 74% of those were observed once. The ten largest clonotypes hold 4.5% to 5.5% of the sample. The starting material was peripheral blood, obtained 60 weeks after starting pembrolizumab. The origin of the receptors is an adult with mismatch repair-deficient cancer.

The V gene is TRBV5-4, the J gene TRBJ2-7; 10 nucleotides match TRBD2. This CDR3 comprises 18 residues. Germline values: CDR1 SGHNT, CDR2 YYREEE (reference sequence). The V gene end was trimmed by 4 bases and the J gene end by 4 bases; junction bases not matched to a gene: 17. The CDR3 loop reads CASSHYPLKREGLYEQYF. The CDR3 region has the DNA TGTGCCAGCAGCCACTACCCATTAAAGCGGGAGGGCTTGTACGAGCAGTACTTC.

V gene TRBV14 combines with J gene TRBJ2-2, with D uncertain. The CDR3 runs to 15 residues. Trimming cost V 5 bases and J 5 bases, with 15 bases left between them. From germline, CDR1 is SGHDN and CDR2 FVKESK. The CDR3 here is CASSFGTFRTGELFF. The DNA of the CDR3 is TGTGCCAGCAGCTTCGGTACCTTCCGGACCGGGGAGCTGTTTTTT. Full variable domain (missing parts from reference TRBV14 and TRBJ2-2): EAGVTQFPSHSVIEKGQTVTLRCDPISGHDNLYWYRRVMGKEIKFLLHFVKESKQDESGMPNNRFLAERTGGTYSTLKVQPAELEDSGVYFCASSFGTFRTGELFFGEGSRLTVL.

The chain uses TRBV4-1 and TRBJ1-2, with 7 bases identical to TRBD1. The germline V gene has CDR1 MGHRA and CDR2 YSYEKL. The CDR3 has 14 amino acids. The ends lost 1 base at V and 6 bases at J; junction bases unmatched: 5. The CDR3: CASSQGDRADGYTF. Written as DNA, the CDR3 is TGCGCCAGCAGCCAAGGTGACAGGGCCGATGGCTACACCTTC.

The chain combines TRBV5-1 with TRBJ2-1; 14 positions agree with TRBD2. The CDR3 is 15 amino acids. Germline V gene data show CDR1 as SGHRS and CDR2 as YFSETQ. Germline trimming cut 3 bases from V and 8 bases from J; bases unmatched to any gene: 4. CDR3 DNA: TGCGCCAGCAGCTCAAGACTAGCGGGAGGGCATGAGCAGTTCTTC. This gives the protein CASSSRLAGGHEQFF.

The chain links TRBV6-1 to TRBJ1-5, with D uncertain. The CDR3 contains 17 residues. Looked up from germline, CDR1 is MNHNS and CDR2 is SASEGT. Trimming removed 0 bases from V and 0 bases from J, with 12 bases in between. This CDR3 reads CASSEASSAGSNQPQHF. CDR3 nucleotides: TGTGCCAGCAGTGAAGCTTCGTCGGCCGGTAGCAATCAGCCCCAGCATTTT.

The CDR3 nucleotides read TGTGCCAGCAGCTTCGGGTTGAGTGGTGAAGCTTTCTTT. Amino acids: CASSFGLSGEAFF. The rearrangement uses TRBV7-9 and TRBJ1-1; unclear D gene. Germline lookup yields CDR1 SEHNR and CDR2 FQNEAQ (reference sequence). The CDR3 is 13 amino acids. Trimming shortened V by 3 bases and J by 7 bases, and 12 bases separated the two germline ends. The variable domain in full, with the rest retrieved from reference TRBV7-9 and TRBJ1-1, is DTGVSQNPRHKITKRGQNVTFRCDPISEHNRLYWYRQTLGQGPEFLTYFQNEAQLEKSRLLSDRFSAERPKGSFSTLEIQRTEQGDSAMYLCASSFGLSGEAFFGQGTRLTVV.

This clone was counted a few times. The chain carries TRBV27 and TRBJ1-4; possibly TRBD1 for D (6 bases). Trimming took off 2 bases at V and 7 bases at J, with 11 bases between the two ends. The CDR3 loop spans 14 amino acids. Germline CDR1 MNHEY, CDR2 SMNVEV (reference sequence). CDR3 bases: TGTGCCAGCAGTTTAGGTCTGGGGGCTGAAAAACTGTTTTTT. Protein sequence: CASSLGLGAEKLFF.

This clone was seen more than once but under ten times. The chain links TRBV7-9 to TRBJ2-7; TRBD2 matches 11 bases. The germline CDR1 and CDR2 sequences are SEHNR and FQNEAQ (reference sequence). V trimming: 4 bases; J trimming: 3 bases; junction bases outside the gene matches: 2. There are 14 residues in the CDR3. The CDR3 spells CASSYGTSGYEQYF. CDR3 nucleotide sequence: TGTGCCAGCAGCTACGGGACTAGCGGCTACGAGCAGTACTTC.

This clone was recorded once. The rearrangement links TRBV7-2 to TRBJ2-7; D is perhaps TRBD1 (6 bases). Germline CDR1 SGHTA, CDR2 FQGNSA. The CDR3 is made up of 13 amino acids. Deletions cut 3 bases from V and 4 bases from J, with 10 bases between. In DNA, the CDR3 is TGTGCCAGCAGCTTGGGACAAGTTTACGAGCAGTACTTC. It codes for CASSLGQVYEQYF.

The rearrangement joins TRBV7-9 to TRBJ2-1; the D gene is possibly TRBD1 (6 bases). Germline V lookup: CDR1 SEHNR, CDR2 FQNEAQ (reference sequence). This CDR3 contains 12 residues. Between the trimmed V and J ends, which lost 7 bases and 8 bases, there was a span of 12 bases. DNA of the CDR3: TGTGCCAGCACTTTAAAGGGGGATGAGCAGTTCTTC. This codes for CASTLKGDEQFF. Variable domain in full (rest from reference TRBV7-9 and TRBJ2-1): DTGVSQNPRHKITKRGQNVTFRCDPISEHNRLYWYRQTLGQGPEFLTYFQNEAQLEKSRLLSDRFSAERPKGSFSTLEIQRTEQGDSAMYLCASTLKGDEQFFGPGTRLTVL.

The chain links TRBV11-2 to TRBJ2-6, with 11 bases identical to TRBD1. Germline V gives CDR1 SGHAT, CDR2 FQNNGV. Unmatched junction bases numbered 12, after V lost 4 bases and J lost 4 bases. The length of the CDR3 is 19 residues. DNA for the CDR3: TGTGCCAGCAGCTCCTTTAGGACAGGGGGCGTCTTGGGGGCCAACGTCCTGACTTTC. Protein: CASSSFRTGGVLGANVLTF.

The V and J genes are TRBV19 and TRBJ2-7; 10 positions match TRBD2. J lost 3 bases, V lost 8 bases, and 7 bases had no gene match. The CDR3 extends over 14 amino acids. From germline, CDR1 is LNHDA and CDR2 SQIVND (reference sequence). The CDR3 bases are TGTGCCAGTCGAGCGGCTAGCGGGGGCTACGAGCAGTACTTC. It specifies CASRAASGGYEQYF.

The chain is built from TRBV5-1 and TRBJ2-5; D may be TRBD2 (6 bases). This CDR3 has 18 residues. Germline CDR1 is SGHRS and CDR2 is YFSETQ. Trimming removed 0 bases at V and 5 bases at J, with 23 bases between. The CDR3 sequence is CASSLAGAGGGNRETQYF. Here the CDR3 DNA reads TGCGCCAGCAGCTTGGCCGGGGCAGGAGGAGGGAACAGGGAGACCCAGTACTTC. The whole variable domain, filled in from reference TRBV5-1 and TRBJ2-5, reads KAGVTQTPRYLIKTRGQQVTLSCSPISGHRSVSWYQQTPGQGLQFLFEYFSETQRNKGNFPGRFSGRQFSNSRSEMNVSTLELGDSALYLCASSLAGAGGGNRETQYFGPGTRLLVL.

The CDR3 nucleotides read TGTGCCAGCAGCTTATCGGACAGGGTTGGCACTGAAGCTTTCTTT. Its protein is CASSLSDRVGTEAFF. The chain is built from TRBV7-9 and TRBJ1-1; TRBD1 matches at 8 bases. Trimming cost V 2 bases and J 4 bases; bases outside gene matches: 6. The CDR3 spans 15 residues. CDR1 is SEHNR, CDR2 FQNEAQ, per germline (reference sequence).

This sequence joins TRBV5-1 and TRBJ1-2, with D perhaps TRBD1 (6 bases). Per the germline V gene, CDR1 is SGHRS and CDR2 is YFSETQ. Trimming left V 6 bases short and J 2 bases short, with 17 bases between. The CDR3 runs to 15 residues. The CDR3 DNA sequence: TGCGCCAGCATGAAAGGGCAGGGGAACAACTATGGCTACACCTTC. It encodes CASMKGQGNNYGYTF.